The source of this T cell receptor (beta chain) is a study of cytomegalovirus exposure and HLA in healthy donors (dated by TCRdb to about 2017). Regarding the complete study: In an earlier analysis of 550 to 750 of the donors, 276 Gb of sequence data and some 100 million unique TCR beta sequences from roughly 180 million T cells were reported. Roughly 300 gigabases of sequencing data and around 90 million unique TCR sequences made up an early release that covered approximately 620 HLA-typed donors. The genetic ancestry cluster associated with self-reported Caucasian donors included around 76% of the 398 genotyped donors. The study aimed to test whether signatures of past pathogen exposure could be identified by cataloging public T cell receptors. The study used immunosequencing to profile the T cell repertoires of some 600 subjects and linked those repertoires to cytomegalovirus serostatus. Besides the first cohort of around 700 subjects, a separate validation cohort made up of about 120 different subjects was used. High-throughput TCR immunosequencing, statistical association of individual TCRs with disease status, and machine learning were combined to predict cytomegalovirus infection status. To study patterns of TCR occurrence, a later analysis re-analyzed previously published TCR beta repertoires from around 660 donors and added high-resolution HLA genotyping. Rather than drawing on any new phenotypic data, the later analysis identified candidate immune exposures from TCR beta sequences and the way those sequences occurred across donors. To decide whether each TCR beta V gene segment behaved as functional or pseudogenic, an earlier analysis of some 600 of the donors relied on high-throughput TCR beta sequencing. Donor age, sex, ethnicity and CMV serostatus were compiled alongside the repertoire data. A later genetic analysis used genome-wide SNP genotypes for about 65% of the 666 donors, treating that subset as a discovery cohort. Every repertoire in the discovery cohort had been generated on one and the same sequencing platform. HLA typing included class I and class II loci at four-digit resolution. Typing coverage varied by locus: roughly 620-640 donors for A, B, C, DRB1 and DQB1; some 520 for DQA1; some 610 for DPA1; 450 to 480 for DPB1. Roughly 5 DR-DQ haplotypes were treated as single units for association and clustering because of strong linkage in the cohort. Among about 390 genotyped donors of the cohort, an average of approximately 230,000 unique TCR beta nucleotide sequences were sequenced per donor, roughly 18% of them non-productive.

Only one count was recorded for this clone. Its antigen is unknown. No much larger clone is present one base from it, and per-base qualities are unavailable. The cohort consisted of 650 to 850 healthy bone marrow donors. Cohort members were all nominally healthy when sampled, although unrecorded immune exposures were likely present. The donor was CMV seronegative and belonged to the group of more than 300 seronegative cohort members. A peripheral blood sample was provided by each donor, and peripheral blood mononuclear cells were used for TCR beta sequencing. The Qiagen DNeasy Blood Extraction Kit was used to extract genomic DNA from the blood cell samples. The receptor library was made with the immunoSEQ multiplex PCR assay. A mixture of 60 forward primers for TCR Vbeta segments and 13 reverse primers for TCR Jbeta segments was used in the multiplex PCR. The CDR3 region of rearranged TCR beta genes was amplified from genomic DNA with a multiplex PCR assay. The amplified TCR beta libraries were sequenced on the Illumina HiSeq System as 87-base-pair reads. Per the original workflow: Across the 600 to 700 repertoires, a later analysis counted approximately 83 million unique TCR beta chains, some 11 million of which were shared by at least two donors. Raw reads were error-corrected and collapsed into unique sequences with a nearest-neighbor algorithm that merged closely related sequences to remove PCR and sequencing errors. CDR3 sequences were aligned to IMGT reference sequences to assign V, D and J gene segments. Each retained sequence needed at least a six-nucleotide match to both a V gene segment and a J gene segment. A rearrangement was called productive if the CDR3 had no stop codons and remained in frame with V and J, and every other rearrangement was called non-productive. CDR3 was defined by IMGT convention, running from the second conserved V-encoded cysteine to the conserved J-encoded phenylalanine. The earlier analysis of more than 450 of the donors excluded sequences that lacked an unambiguous match to a single V gene segment. In an earlier analysis of a few hundred of the donors, a V segment was called functional when productive rearrangements were above 56.7%, and segregating when the standard deviation between donors exceeded 5%. A statistical classification framework was developed to diagnose cytomegalovirus status using the catalog of TCR beta chain sequences. In a later analysis, TCR nucleotide sequences were compared against IMGT/GENE-DB human TR gene sequences so that V and J genes could be assigned. The TCRdist pipeline was used in a later analysis to assign CDR3 sequences and most-parsimonious VDJ recombination scenarios. A later analysis defined each TCR beta chain by its CDR3 amino acid sequence plus V-gene family, and excluded reads lacking a unique V-gene family. In a later analysis, fewer than 600 highly shared, low-generation-probability nucleotide sequences were removed to address suspected cross-contamination and a sequencing artifact. For each public chain, a later analysis derived a clonal expansion index from normalized ranks of inferred template counts within each repertoire. In a later analysis, generation probabilities were computed using a VDJ recombination model fitted to out-of-frame rearrangements, and the results were checked against IGoR. In a later analysis, hypergeometric tests were used to score TCR-TCR, TCR-HLA and TCR-CMV co-occurrence, with a repertoire-size bias correction applied to TCR pairs. To estimate false discovery rates, a later analysis permuted the HLA or CMV assignments 20 times. In a later analysis, co-occurring TCRs were grouped using DBSCAN, with TCRdist sequence similarity added in when clustering inside HLA-allele-positive subsets. Repertoires with fewer than 30,000 or more than 120,000 public chains were left out of co-occurrence clustering, as were four to six repertoires with anomalous nucleotide sharing. In its TCRdb copy, this immuneACCESS table keeps in-frame sequences only and misses some clones. Where compared with another copy, unresolved V genes explain less than half of these, and the others have no known cause. V and J calls and clone size are copied from that table; D and trimming were computed from the DNA. The sample table lists about 180,000 clones, 85% of them with a count of one. The ten largest clonotypes hold 1% of the sample.

Relative to germline, V is missing 5 bases and J is missing 2 bases, with 5 bases of the junction outside any gene match. From cysteine to phenylalanine, the CDR3 is 15 amino acids long. Only CDR3 DNA remains: 45 bases, in frame from the first base. CDR1 and CDR2, looked up from the germline V gene (reference sequence), are MNHNY and SVGAGI. Study-level results and caveats: This cohort had only TCR beta chains sequenced, and the lack of alpha or paired-chain data limited which features could be detected. Most TCR sequences were observed very rarely across donors, whereas some public TCRs were present in many individuals. Because some donors lacked HLA typing at each locus, the association tests relied only on the typed subset. A further reported finding was that TCR beta sequences accurately predicted the HLA-A and HLA-B alleles for most subjects in the first cohort. Cytomegalovirus status was reported to be diagnosed by the classifier with high specificity and sensitivity in both the original and validation cohorts. In an earlier analysis of some 550 of the donors, most TCR beta V segments were observed in productive rearrangements about 87% or about 30% of the time, broadly matching IMGT annotations. It was suggested by the authors that the approach could potentially be generalized to other disease states and immunological phenotypes. A later analysis reported that several top co-occurrence clusters appeared linked to parvovirus B19, influenza, CMV and Epstein-Barr virus. The study listed 150 to 200 TCR beta chains as associated with cytomegalovirus. Three of the identified cytomegalovirus-associated TCR beta chains were confirmed in vitro to be specific for cytomegalovirus antigens. Correlated functional status among segregating V segments might be attributable to linkage disequilibrium, but an unknown experimental factor could not be ruled out. Some IMGT-functional V segments, including TRBV6-2 and TRBV6-3, could not be distinguished by the 87-base-pair reads and were therefore excluded. A group of highly shared sequence variants was considered likely to be a technical artifact of the sequencing pipeline. Compared with equally common non-associated chains, HLA-associated TCR beta chains in a later analysis were more clonally expanded and had lower generation probabilities. When HLA alleles, especially DR and DQ, strongly co-occurred, TCR associations were difficult to assign to individual alleles. In a later genetic analysis, fewer N-insertions in productive TCRs were reported among donors in an Asian-associated ancestry cluster than the approximately 630-donor mean. Most CMV-associated TCR beta chains appeared to be HLA-restricted in a later analysis, and the HLA associations seemed to be driven largely by CMV exposure. The presence/absence analyses assumed that sequencing depth was roughly uniform across donors, and that assumption may not be true. For the cohort, immune exposure information was limited to CMV serostatus. Because counts were too low, approximately 18 rarely observed V segments, including chromosome 9 orphons, were excluded from the earlier analysis of a few hundred of the donors. In a later analysis, around 17,000 TCR beta sequences were associated with specific HLA alleles at a false discovery rate of 0.05. An association between a missense DCLRE1C variant and V-gene and J-gene trimming of TCR beta chains was found in a later genetic analysis and replicated in an independent cohort. In a later analysis, TCR association rates were found to vary across HLA loci, with the most associated TCRs seen for DRB1 alleles and the fewest for HLA-C alleles.

The source material was PBMCs. The sequence was obtained from a boy aged 2 to 10 in good health and CMV-seronegative. The V gene is TRBV6-6 and the J gene is TRBJ2-7; 11 of the junction bases match TRBD2. CDR3 sequence: CASSRTSGLPYEQYF. The nucleotides read TGTGCCAGCAGTCGGACTAGCGGGTTGCCCTACGAGCAGTACTTC.